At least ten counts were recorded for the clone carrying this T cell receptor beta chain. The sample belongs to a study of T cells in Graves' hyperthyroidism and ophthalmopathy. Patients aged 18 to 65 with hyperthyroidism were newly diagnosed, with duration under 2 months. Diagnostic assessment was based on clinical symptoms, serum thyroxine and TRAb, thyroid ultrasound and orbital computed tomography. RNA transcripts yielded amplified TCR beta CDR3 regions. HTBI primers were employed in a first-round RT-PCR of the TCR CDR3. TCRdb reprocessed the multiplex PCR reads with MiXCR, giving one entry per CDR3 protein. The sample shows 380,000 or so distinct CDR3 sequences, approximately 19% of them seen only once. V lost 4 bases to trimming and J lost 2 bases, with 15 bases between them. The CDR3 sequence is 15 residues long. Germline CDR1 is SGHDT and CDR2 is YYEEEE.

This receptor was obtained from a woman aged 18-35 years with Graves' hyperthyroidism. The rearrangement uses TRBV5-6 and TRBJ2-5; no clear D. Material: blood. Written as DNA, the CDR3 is TGTGCCAGCAGCCGGCCCACGGCGGAGCAAGAGACCCAGTACTTC. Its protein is CASSRPTAEQETQYF.